The entry that follows covers one T cell receptor (beta chain) sequence. The record originates from a study of blood T cells in healthy people across ages. Next came a second PCR, run for about 7 to 11 cycles, which used a sample-barcoded 5' primer along with a J-beta primer mix. TCRdb ran MiXCR on the 5' RACE reads and lists one entry per CDR3 protein. The table includes 760,000 or so distinct CDR3 sequences, around 25% detected once. V shed 4 bases and J shed 3 bases, with 12 bases lying between them. Germline V gene data show CDR1 as KGHSH and CDR2 as LQKENI. The CDR3 spans 14 residues. The data also belong to a second study, concerning T cells of mothers and their children.

Sequences were obtained from blood. The source is a boy younger than 18 in good health. The genes are TRBV18 and TRBJ2-5; D gene unclear. CDR3 DNA: TGTGCCAGCTCACTATGGGTTGGTGAAGAGACCCAGTACTTC. Translated: CASSLWVGEETQYF.